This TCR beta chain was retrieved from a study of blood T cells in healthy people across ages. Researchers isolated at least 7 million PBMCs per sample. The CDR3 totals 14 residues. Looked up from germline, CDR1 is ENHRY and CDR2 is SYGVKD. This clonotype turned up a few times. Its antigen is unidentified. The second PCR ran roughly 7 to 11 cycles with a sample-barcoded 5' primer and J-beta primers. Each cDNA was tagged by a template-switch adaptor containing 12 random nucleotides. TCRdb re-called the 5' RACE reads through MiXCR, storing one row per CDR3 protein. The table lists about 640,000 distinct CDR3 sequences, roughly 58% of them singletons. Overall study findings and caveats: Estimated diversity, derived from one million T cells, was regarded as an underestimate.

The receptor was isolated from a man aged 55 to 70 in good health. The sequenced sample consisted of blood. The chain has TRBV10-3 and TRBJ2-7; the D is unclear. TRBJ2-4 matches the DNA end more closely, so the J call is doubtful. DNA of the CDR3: TGTGCCATCAGTGAGTCGAATTCTAAAAACATTCAGTACTTC. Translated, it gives CAISESNSKNIQYF.